This is a list of T cell receptor beta chains from one sample in a study of blood T cells in healthy people across ages. Each CDR3 protein gets one entry after TCRdb re-called the 5' RACE reads with MiXCR. The sample records 270,000 or so distinct CDR3 sequences, 27% being singletons. Sample: blood. The receptors shown here come from a woman in her seventies in good health. The CDR3 runs from the conserved cysteine through the conserved F or W. Each record gives: J gene, D gene, clone size, V gene, CDR3 protein, CDR3 DNA. D genes are given only for firm matches. Only part of the rows carry a size: once, few, many, or a class if the clone is expanded.

j_call: TRBJ2-3; d_call: .; clone_size: .; v_call: TRBV5-8; cdr3_aa: CASSPPRGKISTDTQYF; cdr3_nt: TGTGCCAGCAGCCCCCCCCGTGGGAAGATTAGCACAGATACGCAGTATTTT
j_call: TRBJ2-1; d_call: TRBD2; clone_size: few; v_call: TRBV5-1; cdr3_aa: CASSLVASGSVSEQFF; cdr3_nt: TGCGCCAGCAGCTTGGTAGCTAGCGGGAGTGTTAGCGAGCAGTTCTTC
j_call: TRBJ2-5; d_call: .; clone_size: .; v_call: TRBV7-9; cdr3_aa: CASEPQGGESQYF; cdr3_nt: TGTGCCAGCGAACCCCAGGGCGGAGAGTCCCAGTACTTC
j_call: TRBJ2-7; d_call: .; clone_size: .; v_call: TRBV12-1; cdr3_aa: CAGSSWDRGAYEQYF; cdr3_nt: TGTGCCGGCAGCTCCTGGGACAGGGGGGCCTACGAGCAGTACTTC
j_call: TRBJ1-4; d_call: TRBD1; clone_size: few; v_call: TRBV2; cdr3_aa: CASRRDRAGANEKLFF; cdr3_nt: TGTGCCAGCAGGCGGGACAGGGCTGGAGCTAATGAAAAACTGTTTTTT
j_call: TRBJ2-1; d_call: .; clone_size: few; v_call: TRBV6-5; cdr3_aa: CASGRVAEQFF; cdr3_nt: TGTGCCAGCGGCCGGGTGGCCGAGCAGTTCTTC
j_call: TRBJ1-2; d_call: .; clone_size: few; v_call: TRBV25-1; cdr3_aa: CASSGIGVYGYTF; cdr3_nt: TGTGCCAGCAGTGGAATTGGGGTCTATGGCTACACCTTC
j_call: TRBJ2-2; d_call: .; clone_size: .; v_call: TRBV19; cdr3_aa: CASRERNTGELFF; cdr3_nt: TGTGCCAGTAGGGAGAGGAACACCGGGGAGCTGTTTTTT
j_call: TRBJ1-2; d_call: .; clone_size: once; v_call: TRBV5-1; cdr3_aa: CASSPWDGDGYTF; cdr3_nt: TGCGCCAGCAGCCCCTGGGACGGCGATGGCTACACCTTC
j_call: TRBJ1-2; d_call: .; clone_size: .; v_call: TRBV4-1; cdr3_aa: CASSQVAVGYGYTF; cdr3_nt: TGCGCCAGCAGCCAAGTGGCGGTCGGCTATGGCTACACCTTC
j_call: TRBJ2-7; d_call: TRBD2; clone_size: .; v_call: TRBV5-6; cdr3_aa: CASSRNAGVSGEQYF; cdr3_nt: TGTGCCAGCAGTCGTAACGCGGGAGTCTCGGGCGAGCAGTACTTC
j_call: TRBJ2-7; d_call: TRBD2; clone_size: .; v_call: TRBV12-3/TRBV12-4; cdr3_aa: CASSAGLGVYEQYF; cdr3_nt: TGTGCCAGCAGTGCCGGACTAGGCGTCTACGAGCAGTACTTC
j_call: TRBJ2-3; d_call: .; clone_size: .; v_call: TRBV6-6; cdr3_aa: CASSYLIEVRVTDTQYF; cdr3_nt: TGTGCCAGCAGTTACCTTATTGAGGTGCGCGTCACAGATACGCAGTATTTT
j_call: TRBJ2-5; d_call: TRBD1; clone_size: .; v_call: TRBV11-3; cdr3_aa: CASSPRQGAQGETQYF; cdr3_nt: TGTGCCAGCAGCCCCCGTCAGGGGGCCCAGGGGGAGACCCAGTACTTC
j_call: TRBJ2-7; d_call: TRBD2; clone_size: few; v_call: TRBV27; cdr3_aa: CASRTGRRDEQYF; cdr3_nt: TGTGCCAGCAGGACCGGGAGGCGGGACGAGCAGTACTTC
j_call: TRBJ2-7; d_call: TRBD1; clone_size: few; v_call: TRBV28; cdr3_aa: CASGTGAFEQYF; cdr3_nt: TGTGCCAGCGGGACAGGGGCCTTTGAGCAGTACTTC